The source of this T cell receptor (beta chain) is a study of blood T cell repertoires in COVID-19. Background on the study: Sites across the United States, Italy and Spain contributed samples from acute and convalescent COVID-19. In each case, the material was cDNA or gDNA derived from T cells, B-cell-depleted T cells, or PBMCs.

Profiling relied on immunoSEQ multiplex PCR, and the TCRdb table lists in-frame clones only, not all of them. This table has about 140,000 clones, 85% to 90% appearing once. This clonotype was sampled from a woman aged 55-70 years with active COVID-19. The sequenced material came from peripheral blood.

The chain's CDR3 is CASSPRYEQYF. CDR3 nucleotide sequence: TGTGCCAGCAGCCCCAGATACGAGCAGTACTTC. This chain connects TRBV7-9 to TRBJ2-7; D not certain. Trimming removed 5 bases at V and 4 bases at J, with 6 bases between. The germline gives CDR1 SEHNR, CDR2 FQNEAQ (reference sequence). This CDR3 has 11 residues.